This T cell receptor beta chain was identified in a study of T cells in Graves' hyperthyroidism and ophthalmopathy. The germline V gene has CDR1 MNHEY and CDR2 SMNVEV (reference sequence). The CDR3 has 14 amino acids. J lost 6 bases, V lost 5 bases, and 6 bases had no gene match. This clonotype has a count of ten or more. Amplification targeted TCR beta CDR3 regions from RNA transcripts. The TCR CDR3 was amplified in a first-round RT-PCR using the HTBI primer set. TCRdb analysed the multiplex PCR reads with MiXCR anew, one entry per CDR3 protein. The table has a few hundred thousand distinct CDR3 sequences, approximately 14% seen once.

The chain is built from TRBV27 and TRBJ1-5; 8 positions agree with TRBD1. The sample consisted of blood. This receptor was obtained from a woman between 18 and 29 years old with Graves' hyperthyroidism. The chain's CDR3 is CASSPQGASQPQHF. The CDR3, as DNA: TGTGCCAGCAGTCCCCAGGGGGCAAGTCAGCCCCAGCATTTT.